One sample yielded the 10 T cell receptor beta chains listed below, sequenced in a study of vaccination effects on CD4 cells after COVID-19. No antigen has been identified for these receptors. Having been cultured for 10 days, the cells underwent CD4+ T cell isolation. Vaccination of participants consisted of two doses of either the BNT162b2 or mRNA-1273 vaccine. Some clones are missing from TCRdb's copy, which holds only in-frame ones; the method was immunoSEQ multiplex PCR. This table holds under 35,000 clones, over 70% found once. The material was CD4+ T cells from PBMCs cultured without peptide, obtained after COVID-19 vaccination. Every receptor here comes from a human donor who received a COVID-19 vaccine.

The chain joins TRBV10-3 to TRBJ2-7; tentatively, D is TRBD1 or TRBD2 (6 bases each). CDR1 is ENHRY and CDR2 is SYGVKD in the germline V gene. Trimming removed 2 bases at V and 4 bases at J, with 9 bases between. CDR3 length: 13 residues. The CDR3 region is CAISERRGYEQYF. In DNA, the CDR3 is TGTGCCATCAGTGAGCGGAGGGGGTACGAGCAGTACTTC.

This clone was seen once. The V call is TRBV10-3, the J call TRBJ1-2; D is possibly TRBD1 (5 bases). This CDR3 region has 19 residues. V was pared by 6 bases and J by 4 bases, with 30 bases between. Germline V gene data show CDR1 as ENHRY and CDR2 as SYGVKD. The CDR3 DNA sequence: TGTGCCATCAGAGCGGGTGGACCTCTTACTCTACCCCAGGGCTATGGCTACACCTTC. Encoded protein: CAIRAGGPLTLPQGYGYTF.

The chain combines TRBV2 with TRBJ1-1; TRBD1 agrees at 7 bases. Per the germline V gene, CDR1 is SNHLY and CDR2 is FYNNEI. The CDR3 is 13 residues long. The J segment lost 1 base and the V segment lost 7 bases, leaving 3 bases of the junction unmatched. As DNA, the CDR3 is TGTGCCAGCACGGGACAGACGAACACTGAAGCTTTCTTT. Its translation is CASTGQTNTEAFF.

This chain joins TRBV19 and TRBJ2-5; a possible D gene is TRBD1 (5 bases). Trimming pared 2 bases from V and 2 bases from J, leaving 12 bases between. This CDR3 region has 15 residues. In germline, CDR1 is LNHDA, CDR2 SQIVND (reference sequence). The CDR3 DNA reads TGTGCCAGTAGTATATCTAAGGGGCCGCAAGAGACCCAGTACTTC. Encoded protein: CASSISKGPQETQYF.

This rearrangement joins TRBV6-5 to TRBJ2-7; 7 bases map to TRBD1. CDR3 size: 14 residues. J gave up 7 bases and V 6 bases, and 12 bases lay outside the gene matches. The germline gives CDR1 MNHEY, CDR2 SVGAGI. DNA of the CDR3: TGTGCCAGCAGACCGGGACAGAGTTATAGGGAGCAGTACTTC. Protein: CASRPGQSYREQYF.

The chain carries TRBV6-6 and TRBJ2-3; D is undetermined. The CDR3 is 14 residues long. V lost 6 bases to trimming and J lost 0 bases, with 10 bases between them. Germline V gene lookup returns CDR1 MNHNY and CDR2 SVGAGI (reference sequence). Here the CDR3 reads CASRKVASTDTQYF. CDR3 nucleotides: TGTGCCAGCAGGAAAGTAGCTAGCACAGATACGCAGTATTTT.

The chain employs TRBV5-8 and TRBJ2-7; TRBD1 is a possible D gene (5 bases). V was pared by 3 bases and J by 5 bases, with 9 bases between. The CDR3 is 12 residues long. CDR1 and CDR2 (germline): SGHTS, YDEGEE. CDR3 in DNA: TGTGCCAGCAGCTGGACAAGGAACGAGCAGTACTTC. This gives the protein CASSWTRNEQYF.

The chain couples TRBV18 to TRBJ1-6; D uncertain. The CDR3 consists of 14 residues. Trimming shortened V by 4 bases and J by 7 bases, and 11 bases separated the two germline ends. Germline CDR1 is KGHSH and CDR2 is LQKENI. The CDR3 region has the DNA TGTGCCAGCTCACTACCGATTGGGAATTCACCCCTCCACTTT. Translating it yields CASSLPIGNSPLHF.

CDR3 nucleotides: TGTGCCAGCAGCCTCCTAGCGGGCTCAGATACGCAGTATTTT. It is translated as CASSLLAGSDTQYF. The V call is TRBV3-1 (or the pseudogene TRBV3-2), the J call TRBJ2-3, with 8 bases lining up with TRBD2. There are 14 residues in the CDR3. Germline V CDR1 and CDR2: LGHDT, YNNKEL (reference sequence). V was clipped by 4 bases and J by 4 bases; unmatched bases: 4.

This clone was counted between two and nine times. The chain joins TRBV7-2 to TRBJ1-3, with D maybe TRBD1 (6 bases). Per germline, CDR1 SGHTA and CDR2 FQGNSA. The CDR3 runs 15 residues. The ends were cut back, 5 bases at V and 0 bases at J, with 11 bases in the middle. CDR3 sequence: CASSQGQRSGNTIYF. CDR3 DNA: TGTGCCAGCAGCCAGGGACAACGCTCTGGAAACACCATATATTTT.